This T cell receptor (beta chain) was sequenced during a study of shared clonotypes between healthy human individuals. CD45RO-negative, CCR7-selected cells formed the naive CD8 fraction, which excluded terminally differentiated effector memory CD45RA+ cells. Donors, without exception, were Caucasian adults residing in Nashville, Tennessee. V shed 5 bases, J shed 5 bases, and the junction held 11 bases outside the gene matches. From germline, CDR1 is MNHEY and CDR2 SMNVEV (reference sequence). This CDR3 comprises 15 residues. As originally analysed: With immunoSEQ giving junction-only sequences and no quality scores, filtering differed. TCRdb's table, derived via immunoSEQ multiplex PCR, lists solely in-frame clones and lacks some. V and J calls and clone size are as listed in that table; D and trimming were resolved from the DNA. Altogether about 680,000 clones are present, 92% being singletons, with the ten largest covering 20% to 25%.

The sample was naive CD8+ T cells sorted from blood. The receptor was isolated from a man aged 25 to 40 in good health. The V gene is TRBV27, the J gene TRBJ2-7, with TRBD2 identical over 8 bases. CDR3 amino acids: CASSPPGGAVDEQYF. As DNA, the CDR3 is TGTGCCAGCAGTCCCCCCGGGGGGGCGGTCGACGAGCAGTACTTC.